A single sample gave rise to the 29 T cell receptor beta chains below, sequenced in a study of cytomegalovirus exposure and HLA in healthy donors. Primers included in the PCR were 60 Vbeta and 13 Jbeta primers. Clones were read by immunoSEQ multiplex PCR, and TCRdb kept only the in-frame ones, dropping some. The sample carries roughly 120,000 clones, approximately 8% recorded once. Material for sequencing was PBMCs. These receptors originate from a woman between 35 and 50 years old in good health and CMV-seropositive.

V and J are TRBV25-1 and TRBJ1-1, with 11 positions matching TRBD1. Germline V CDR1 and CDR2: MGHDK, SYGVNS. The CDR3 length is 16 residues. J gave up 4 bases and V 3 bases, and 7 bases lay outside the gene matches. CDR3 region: CASSDPFGQGATEAFF. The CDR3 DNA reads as TGTGCCAGCAGTGACCCCTTTGGACAGGGGGCCACTGAAGCTTTCTTT.

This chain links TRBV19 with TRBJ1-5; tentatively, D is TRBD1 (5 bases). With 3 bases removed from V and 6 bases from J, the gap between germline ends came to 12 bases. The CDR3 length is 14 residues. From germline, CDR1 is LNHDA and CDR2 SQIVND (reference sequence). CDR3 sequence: CASSIRGGTQPQHF. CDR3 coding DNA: TGTGCCAGTAGTATCCGAGGAGGGACTCAGCCCCAGCATTTT.

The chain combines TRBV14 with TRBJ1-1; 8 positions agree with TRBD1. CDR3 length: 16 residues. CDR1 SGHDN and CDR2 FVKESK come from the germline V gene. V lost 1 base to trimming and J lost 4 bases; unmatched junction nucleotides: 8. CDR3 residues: CASSQAWTGYGTEAFF. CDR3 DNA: TGTGCCAGCAGCCAAGCCTGGACAGGGTATGGCACTGAAGCTTTCTTT. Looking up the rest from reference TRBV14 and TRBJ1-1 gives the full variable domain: EAGVTQFPSHSVIEKGQTVTLRCDPISGHDNLYWYRRVMGKEIKFLLHFVKESKQDESGMPNNRFLAERTGGTYSTLKVQPAELEDSGVYFCASSQAWTGYGTEAFFGQGTRLTVV.

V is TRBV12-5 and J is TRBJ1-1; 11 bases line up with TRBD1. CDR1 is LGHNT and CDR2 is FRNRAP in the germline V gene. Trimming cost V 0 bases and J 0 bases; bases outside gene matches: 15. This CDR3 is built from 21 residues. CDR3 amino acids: CASGLVRTGGSPGGLNTEAFF. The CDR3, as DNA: TGTGCTAGTGGTTTGGTACGGACAGGGGGCTCCCCGGGGGGCTTGAACACTGAAGCTTTCTTT.

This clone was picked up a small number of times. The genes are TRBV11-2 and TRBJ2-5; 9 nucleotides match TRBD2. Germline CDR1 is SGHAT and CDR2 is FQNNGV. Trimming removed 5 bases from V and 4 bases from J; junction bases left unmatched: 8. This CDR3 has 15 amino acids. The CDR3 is CASSPPGTSRETQYF. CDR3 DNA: TGTGCCAGCAGCCCTCCCGGGACTAGCAGAGAGACCCAGTACTTC.

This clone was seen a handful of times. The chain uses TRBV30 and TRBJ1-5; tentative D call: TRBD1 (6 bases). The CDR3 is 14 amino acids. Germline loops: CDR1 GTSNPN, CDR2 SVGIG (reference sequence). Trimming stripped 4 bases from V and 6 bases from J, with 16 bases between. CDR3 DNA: TGTGCCTGGACCGGGGGGCGCGAAGGTCAGCCCCAGCATTTT. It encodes CAWTGGREGQPQHF.

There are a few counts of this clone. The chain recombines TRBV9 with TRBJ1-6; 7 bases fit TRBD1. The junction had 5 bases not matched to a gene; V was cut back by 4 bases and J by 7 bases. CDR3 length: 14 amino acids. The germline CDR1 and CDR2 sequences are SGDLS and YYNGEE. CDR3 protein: CASSPRDSNSPLHF. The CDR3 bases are TGTGCCAGCAGCCCCCGGGACAGCAATTCACCCCTCCACTTT.

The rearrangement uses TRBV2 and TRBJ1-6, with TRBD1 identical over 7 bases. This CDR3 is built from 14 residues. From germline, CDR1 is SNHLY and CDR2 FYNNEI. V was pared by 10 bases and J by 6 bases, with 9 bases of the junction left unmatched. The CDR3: CATMTGQSNSPLHF. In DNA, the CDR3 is TGTGCCACTATGACAGGGCAAAGTAATTCACCCCTCCACTTT.

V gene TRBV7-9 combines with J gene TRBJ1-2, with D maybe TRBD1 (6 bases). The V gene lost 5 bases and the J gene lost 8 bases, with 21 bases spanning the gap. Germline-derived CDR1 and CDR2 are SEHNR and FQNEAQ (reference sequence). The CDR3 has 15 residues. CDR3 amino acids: CASSQKLGSGVGYTF. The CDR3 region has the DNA TGTGCCAGCAGCCAAAAGCTAGGGTCAGGGGTCGGCTACACCTTC.

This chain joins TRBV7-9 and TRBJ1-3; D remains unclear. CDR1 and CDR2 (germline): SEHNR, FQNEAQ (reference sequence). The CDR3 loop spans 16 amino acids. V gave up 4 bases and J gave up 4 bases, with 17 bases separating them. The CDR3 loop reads CASSSVGRRAGNTIYF. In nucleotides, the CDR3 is TGTGCCAGCAGCTCCGTCGGGAGAAGGGCCGGAAACACCATATATTTT.

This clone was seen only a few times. The CDR3 DNA is TGTGCCAGCAGCGGGACAGGGGGATACTATGGCTACACCTTC. The encoded protein is CASSGTGGYYGYTF. This chain uses TRBV9 with TRBJ1-2, with 10 bases aligning to TRBD1. With V trimmed by 3 bases and J by 3 bases, 2 bases remained unmatched. This CDR3 is built from 14 residues. Germline V gives CDR1 SGDLS, CDR2 YYNGEE.

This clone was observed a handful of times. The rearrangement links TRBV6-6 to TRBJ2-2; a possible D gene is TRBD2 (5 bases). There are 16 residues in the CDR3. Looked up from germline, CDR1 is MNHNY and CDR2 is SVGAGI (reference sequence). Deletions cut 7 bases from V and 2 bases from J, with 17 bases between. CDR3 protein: CASTDEGSLNTGELFF. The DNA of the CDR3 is TGTGCCAGCACCGACGAGGGCAGTCTAAACACCGGGGAGCTGTTTTTT.

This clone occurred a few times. CDR3: CASSALYGGNQPQHF. CDR3 DNA sequence: TGTGCCAGCAGTGCCCTTTACGGGGGCAATCAGCCCCAGCATTTT. The V call is TRBV6-4, the J call TRBJ1-5; D is unclear. The V end was cut by 4 bases, the J end by 2 bases, with 12 bases between. CDR1 is MRHNA and CDR2 is SNTAGT in the germline V gene. This CDR3 region has 15 residues.

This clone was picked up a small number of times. The CDR3 bases are TGCGCCAGCAGCCAACTTACACGGAACACTGAAGCTTTCTTT. Translation: CASSQLTRNTEAFF. The chain joins TRBV4-1 to TRBJ1-1; D not certain. V was clipped by 2 bases and J by 1 base, with 8 bases between them. The V gene's germline CDR1 is MGHRA and CDR2 YSYEKL. CDR3 length: 14 amino acids.

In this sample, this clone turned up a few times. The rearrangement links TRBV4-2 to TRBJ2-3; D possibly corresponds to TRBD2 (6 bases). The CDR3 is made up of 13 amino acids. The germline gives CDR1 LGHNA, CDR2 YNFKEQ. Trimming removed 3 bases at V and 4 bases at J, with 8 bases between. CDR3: CASSQRGADTQYF. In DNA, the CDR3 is TGTGCCAGCAGCCAGCGGGGCGCAGATACGCAGTATTTT.

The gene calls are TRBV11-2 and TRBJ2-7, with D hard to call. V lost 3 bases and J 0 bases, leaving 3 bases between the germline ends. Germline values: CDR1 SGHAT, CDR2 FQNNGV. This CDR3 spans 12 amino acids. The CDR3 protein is CASSFSSYEQYF. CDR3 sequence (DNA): TGTGCCAGCAGCTTCTCCTCCTACGAGCAGTACTTC.

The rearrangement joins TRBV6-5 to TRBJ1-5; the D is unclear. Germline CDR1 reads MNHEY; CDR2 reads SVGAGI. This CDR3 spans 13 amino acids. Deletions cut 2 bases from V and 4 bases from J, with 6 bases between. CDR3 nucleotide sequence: TGTGCCAGCAGTTACGGCGGTAATCAGCCCCAGCATTTT. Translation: CASSYGGNQPQHF.

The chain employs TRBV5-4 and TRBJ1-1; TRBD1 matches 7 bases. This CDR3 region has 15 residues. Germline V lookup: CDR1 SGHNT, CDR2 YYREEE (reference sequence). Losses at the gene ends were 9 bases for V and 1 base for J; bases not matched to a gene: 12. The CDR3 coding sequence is TGTGCCACGCACAACCCAAGACAGGGGAACACTGAAGCTTTCTTT. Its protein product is CATHNPRQGNTEAFF.

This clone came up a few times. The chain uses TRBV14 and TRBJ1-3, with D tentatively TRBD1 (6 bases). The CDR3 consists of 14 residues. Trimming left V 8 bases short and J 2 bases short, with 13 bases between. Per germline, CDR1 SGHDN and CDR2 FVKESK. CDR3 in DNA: TGTGCCAGCTCAACAGGGATAACTGGAAACACCATATATTTT. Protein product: CASSTGITGNTIYF.

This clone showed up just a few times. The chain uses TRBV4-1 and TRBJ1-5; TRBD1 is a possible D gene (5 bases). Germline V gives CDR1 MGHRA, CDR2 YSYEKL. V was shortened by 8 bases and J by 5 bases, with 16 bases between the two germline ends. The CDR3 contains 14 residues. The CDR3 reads CASGAGQGDQPQHF. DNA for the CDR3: TGCGCCAGCGGGGCCGGACAAGGGGATCAGCCCCAGCATTTT.

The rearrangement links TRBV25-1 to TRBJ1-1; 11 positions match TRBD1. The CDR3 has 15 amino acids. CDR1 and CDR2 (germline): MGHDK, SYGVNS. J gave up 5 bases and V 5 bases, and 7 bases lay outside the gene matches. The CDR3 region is CASSRRDRGYTEAFF. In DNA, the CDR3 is TGTGCCAGCAGTCGTCGGGACAGGGGGTATACTGAAGCTTTCTTT.

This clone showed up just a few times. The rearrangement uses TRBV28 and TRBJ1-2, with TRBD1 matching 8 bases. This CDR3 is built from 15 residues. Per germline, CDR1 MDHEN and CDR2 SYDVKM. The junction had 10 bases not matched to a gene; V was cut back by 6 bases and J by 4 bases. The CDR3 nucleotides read TGTGCCAGCAGATCTCCGGGGACAGGCACCTATGGCTACACCTTC. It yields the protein CASRSPGTGTYGYTF.

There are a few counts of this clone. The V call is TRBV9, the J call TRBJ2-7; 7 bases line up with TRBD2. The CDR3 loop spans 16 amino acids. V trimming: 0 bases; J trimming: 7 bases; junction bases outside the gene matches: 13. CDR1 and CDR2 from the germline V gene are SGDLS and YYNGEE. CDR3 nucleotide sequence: TGTGCCAGCAGCGTAGGCAGGGAGGGGTTGAGTCGAGAGCAGTACTTC. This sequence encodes CASSVGREGLSREQYF. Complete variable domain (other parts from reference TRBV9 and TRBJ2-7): DSGVTQTPKHLITATGQRVTLRCSPRSGDLSVYWYQQSLDQGLQFLIQYYNGEERAKGNILERFSAQQFPDLHSELNLSSLELGDSALYFCASSVGREGLSREQYFGPGTRLTVT.

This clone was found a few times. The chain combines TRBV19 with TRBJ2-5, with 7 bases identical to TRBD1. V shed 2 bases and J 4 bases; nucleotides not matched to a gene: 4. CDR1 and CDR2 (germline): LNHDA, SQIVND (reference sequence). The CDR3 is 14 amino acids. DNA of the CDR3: TGTGCCAGTAGTATAATAGGGGGCCGAGAGACCCAGTACTTC. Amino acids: CASSIIGGRETQYF.

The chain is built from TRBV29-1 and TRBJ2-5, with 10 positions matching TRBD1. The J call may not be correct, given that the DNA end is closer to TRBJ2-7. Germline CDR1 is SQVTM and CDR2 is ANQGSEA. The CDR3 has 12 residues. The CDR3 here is CSVRQGAHEQYF. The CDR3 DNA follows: TGCAGCGTGCGACAGGGGGCGCACGAGCAGTACTTC.

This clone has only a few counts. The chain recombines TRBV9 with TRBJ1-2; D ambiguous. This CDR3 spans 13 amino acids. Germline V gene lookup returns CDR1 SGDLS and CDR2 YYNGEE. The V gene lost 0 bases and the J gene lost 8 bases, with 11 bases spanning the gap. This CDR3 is CASSVAEPTGYTF. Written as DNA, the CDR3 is TGTGCCAGCAGCGTAGCAGAACCCACGGGCTACACCTTC.

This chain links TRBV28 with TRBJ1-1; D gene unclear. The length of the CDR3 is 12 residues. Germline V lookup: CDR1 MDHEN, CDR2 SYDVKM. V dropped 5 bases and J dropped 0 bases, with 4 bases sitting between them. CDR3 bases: TGTGCCAGCAGTATCATGAACACTGAAGCTTTCTTT. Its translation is CASSIMNTEAFF. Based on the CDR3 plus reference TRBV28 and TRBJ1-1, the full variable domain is DVKVTQSSRYLVKRTGEKVFLECVQDMDHENMFWYRQDPGLGLRLIYFSYDVKMKEKGDIPEGYSVSREKKERFSLILESASTNQTSMYLCASSIMNTEAFFGQGTRLTVV.

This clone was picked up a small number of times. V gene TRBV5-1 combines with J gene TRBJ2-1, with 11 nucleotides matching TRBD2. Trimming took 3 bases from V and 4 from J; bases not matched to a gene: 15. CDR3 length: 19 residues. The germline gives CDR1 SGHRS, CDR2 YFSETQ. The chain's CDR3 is CASSSPGVSSGGIYNEQFF. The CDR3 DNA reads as TGCGCCAGCAGCTCGCCCGGAGTGTCTAGCGGGGGGATATACAATGAGCAGTTCTTC.

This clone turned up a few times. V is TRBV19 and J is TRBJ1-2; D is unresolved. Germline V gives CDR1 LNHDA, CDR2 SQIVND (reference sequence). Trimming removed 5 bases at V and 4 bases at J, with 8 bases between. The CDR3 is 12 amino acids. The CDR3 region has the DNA TGTGCCAGTAGTCGGGAGCGCTATGGCTACACCTTC. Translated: CASSRERYGYTF.